Below are 17 T cell receptor beta chains sequenced from a single sample in a study of blood T cell repertoires in COVID-19. Using immunoSEQ multiplex PCR, the repertoire was profiled, and TCRdb retains in-frame clones only, with some absent. This table holds approximately 37,000 clones, 80% to 90% found once. The sample comprised peripheral blood. Receptors originate from a woman aged 70-85 years with acute or convalescent COVID-19.

V usage is TRBV7-4 and J usage is TRBJ2-7, with TRBD2 identical over 9 bases. Per the germline V gene, CDR1 is SGHVT and CDR2 is SQSDAQ. J gave up 2 bases and V 0 bases, and 5 bases lay outside the gene matches. The CDR3 covers 16 residues. CDR3 sequence reads: CASSLAGVAGAYEQYV. The CDR3, as DNA: TGTGCCAGCAGCTTAGCGGGGGTAGCGGGAGCCTACGAGCAGTACGTC.

This clone showed up just once. V and J are TRBV14 and TRBJ1-1, with a tentative D call TRBD1 (5 bases). V lost 4 bases, J lost 10 bases, and 16 bases lay in between. Germline V CDR1 and CDR2: SGHDN, FVKESK. The CDR3 is 13 amino acids. As DNA, the CDR3 is TGTGCCAGCAGCCCCCACTTGGGGCAGGGAGCTTTCTTT. It specifies CASSPHLGQGAFF.

This chain uses TRBV7-9 with TRBJ2-2; D may be TRBD2 (5 bases). CDR3 length: 15 residues. Per germline, CDR1 SEHNR and CDR2 FQNEAQ (reference sequence). V was pared by 1 base and J by 1 base, with 7 bases between. The CDR3 reads CASSLGRENTGELFF. In nucleotides, the CDR3 is TGTGCCAGCAGCTTAGGCCGGGAGAACACCGGGGAGCTGTTTTTT.

J is TRBJ2-3 and V is TRBV6-2 or TRBV6-3; 9 nucleotides line up with TRBD2. J lost 2 bases, V lost 6 bases, and 6 bases had no gene match. Germline values: CDR1 MNHEY, CDR2 SVGEGT. The CDR3 is 15 amino acids. The CDR3 loop reads CASSAGLAVTDTQYF. Here the CDR3 DNA reads TGTGCCAGCAGCGCGGGACTAGCCGTCACAGATACGCAGTATTTT.

The chain joins TRBV19 to TRBJ1-4, with no clear D. Germline-derived CDR1 and CDR2 are LNHDA and SQIVND (reference sequence). CDR3 size: 13 residues. Trimming removed 9 bases from V and 3 bases from J, with 11 bases in between. CDR3 amino acids: CASTSLANEKLFF. The CDR3, as DNA: TGTGCCAGCACCAGTTTGGCTAATGAAAAACTGTTTTTT.

The sample holds a few counts of this clone. V and J are TRBV6-1 and TRBJ2-2, with D tentatively TRBD1 (5 bases). The CDR3 is 16 residues long. Trimming removed 0 bases from V and 2 bases from J, with 10 bases in between. The germline CDR1 and CDR2 sequences are MNHNS and SASEGT. CDR3 sequence (DNA): TGTGCCAGCAGTGAAGCTGCAGGGCCCAACACCGGGGAGCTGTTTTTT. Translating gives CASSEAAGPNTGELFF.

This CDR3 reads CASSPRTSENNEQFF. The CDR3 DNA follows: TGTGCCAGCAGCCCGAGGACTAGCGAAAACAATGAGCAGTTCTTC. This sequence joins TRBV7-2 and TRBJ2-1; 9 bases line up with TRBD2. CDR3 length: 15 residues. V lost 5 bases, J lost 5 bases, and 7 bases stayed unmatched. CDR1 is SGHTA, CDR2 FQGNSA, per germline.

The chain is built from TRBV7-6 and TRBJ1-5, with 9 bases that match TRBD1. Germline V lookup: CDR1 SGHVS, CDR2 FNYEAQ. V shed 5 bases, J shed 2 bases, and the junction held 4 bases outside the gene matches. This CDR3 has 15 residues. CDR3 in DNA: TGTGCCAGCAGCATGGGACAGGGCGGCAATCAGCCCCAGCATTTT. Amino acids: CASSMGQGGNQPQHF.

The DNA for the CDR3 is TGTGCCAGTAGTACCACCGGGACAGGGTCCTACGAGCAGTACGTC. Translated, it gives CASSTTGTGSYEQYV. The chain recombines TRBV19 with TRBJ2-7; 9 bases align to TRBD1. Germline values: CDR1 LNHDA, CDR2 SQIVND (reference sequence). CDR3 size: 15 residues. Germline trimming cut 4 bases from V and 1 base from J; bases unmatched to any gene: 5.

The rearrangement joins TRBV7-2 to TRBJ2-3; TRBD1 aligns across 7 bases. Germline CDR1 reads SGHTA; CDR2 reads FQGNSA. The CDR3 totals 13 residues. J gave up 8 bases and V 6 bases, and 8 bases lay outside the gene matches. CDR3 nucleotide sequence: TGTGCCAGCAGGGGGGACAGTTCCTCTACGCAGTATTTT. It specifies CASRGDSSSTQYF.

The V and J genes are TRBV7-2 and TRBJ2-1; 9 bases line up with TRBD2. Trimming cost V 3 bases and J 10 bases; bases outside gene matches: 10. The germline V gene has CDR1 SGHTA and CDR2 FQGNSA. The CDR3 is made up of 15 amino acids. The chain's CDR3 is CASSLWTSAPREQFF. Written as DNA, the CDR3 is TGTGCCAGCAGCTTGTGGACTAGCGCGCCTCGAGAGCAGTTCTTC.

The V call is TRBV25-1, the J call TRBJ1-1; 8 positions agree with TRBD1. The germline V gene has CDR1 MGHDK and CDR2 SYGVNS. V lost 1 base and J lost 1; bases outside the gene matches: 2. There are 15 residues in the CDR3. The CDR3 spells CASSEFGTGNTEAFF. The CDR3 DNA is TGTGCCAGCAGTGAATTCGGGACAGGGAACACTGAAGCTTTCTTT.

V is TRBV5-8 and J is TRBJ2-1, with no clear D. Germline V gene data show CDR1 as SGHTS and CDR2 as YDEGEE. Trimming removed 1 base at V and 5 bases at J, with 7 bases between. CDR3 size: 13 residues. Here the CDR3 DNA reads TGTGCCAGCAGCTTGATACAAAACAATGAGCAGTTCTTC. It codes for CASSLIQNNEQFF.

This sequence joins TRBV18 and TRBJ2-1; no reliable D call. The germline V gene has CDR1 KGHSH and CDR2 LQKENI. Trimming removed 1 base from V and 9 bases from J, with 7 bases in between. The CDR3 length is 12 residues. The CDR3: CASSPRAGEQFF. The CDR3 bases are TGTGCCAGCTCACCACGGGCCGGTGAGCAGTTCTTC.

The rearrangement uses TRBV30 and TRBJ2-1; 11 bases map to TRBD2. V was clipped by 0 bases and J by 9 bases; unmatched bases: 7. CDR1 GTSNPN and CDR2 SVGIG come from the germline V gene (reference sequence). The CDR3 has 15 residues. The CDR3 loop is CAWSVILAGAGEQFF. For the CDR3, the DNA is TGTGCCTGGAGTGTAATACTAGCGGGAGCTGGTGAGCAGTTCTTC.

The rearrangement links TRBV6-5 to TRBJ1-3, with D uncertain. The CDR3 contains 16 residues. V shed 0 bases and J shed 0 bases, with 9 bases lying between them. Germline V gives CDR1 MNHEY, CDR2 SVGAGI. The CDR3 region is CASSYSTAGSGNTIYF. The CDR3 DNA follows: TGTGCCAGCAGTTACTCGACGGCGGGCTCTGGAAACACCATATATTTT.

The chain is built from TRBV18 and TRBJ2-1; maybe TRBD2 (5 bases). This CDR3 is built from 14 residues. The V and J ends lost 2 bases and 6 bases respectively, with 11 bases between them. Germline CDR1 and CDR2: KGHSH and LQKENI. The CDR3 nucleotides read TGTGCCAGCTCACCAGTTCGAGGGATCAATGAGCAGTTCTTC. Protein product: CASSPVRGINEQFF.